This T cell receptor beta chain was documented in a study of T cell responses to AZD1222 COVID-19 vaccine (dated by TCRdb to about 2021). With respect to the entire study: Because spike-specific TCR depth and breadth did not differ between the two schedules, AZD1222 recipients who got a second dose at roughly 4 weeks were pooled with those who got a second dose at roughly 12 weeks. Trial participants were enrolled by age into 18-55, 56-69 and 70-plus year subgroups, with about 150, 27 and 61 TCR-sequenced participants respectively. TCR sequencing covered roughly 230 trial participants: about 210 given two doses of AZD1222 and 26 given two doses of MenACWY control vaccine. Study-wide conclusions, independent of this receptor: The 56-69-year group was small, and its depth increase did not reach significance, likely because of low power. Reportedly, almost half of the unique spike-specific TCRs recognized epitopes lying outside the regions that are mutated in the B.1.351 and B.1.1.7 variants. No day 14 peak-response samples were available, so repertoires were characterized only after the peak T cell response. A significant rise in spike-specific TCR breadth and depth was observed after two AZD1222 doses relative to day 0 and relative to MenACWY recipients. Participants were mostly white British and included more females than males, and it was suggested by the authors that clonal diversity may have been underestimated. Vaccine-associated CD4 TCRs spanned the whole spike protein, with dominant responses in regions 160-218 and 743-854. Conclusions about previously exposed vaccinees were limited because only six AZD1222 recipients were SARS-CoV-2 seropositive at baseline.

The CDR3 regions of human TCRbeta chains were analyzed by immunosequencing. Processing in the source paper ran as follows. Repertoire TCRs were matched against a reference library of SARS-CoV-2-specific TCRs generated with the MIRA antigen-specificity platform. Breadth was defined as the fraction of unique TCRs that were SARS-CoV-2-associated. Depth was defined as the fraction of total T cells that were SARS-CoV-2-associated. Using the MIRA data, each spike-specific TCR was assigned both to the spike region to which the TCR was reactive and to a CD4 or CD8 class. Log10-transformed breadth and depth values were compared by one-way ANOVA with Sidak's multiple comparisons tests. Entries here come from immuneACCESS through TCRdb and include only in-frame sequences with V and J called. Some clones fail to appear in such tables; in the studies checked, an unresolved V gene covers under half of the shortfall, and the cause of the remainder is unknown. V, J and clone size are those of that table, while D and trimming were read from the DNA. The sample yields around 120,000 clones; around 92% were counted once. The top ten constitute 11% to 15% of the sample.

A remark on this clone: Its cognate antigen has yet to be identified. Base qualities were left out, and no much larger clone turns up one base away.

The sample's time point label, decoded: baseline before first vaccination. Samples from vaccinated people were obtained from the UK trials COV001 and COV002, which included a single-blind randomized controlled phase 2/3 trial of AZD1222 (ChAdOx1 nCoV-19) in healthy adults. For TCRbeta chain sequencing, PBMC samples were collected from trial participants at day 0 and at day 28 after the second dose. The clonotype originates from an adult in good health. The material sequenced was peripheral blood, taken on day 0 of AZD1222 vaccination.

The encoded CDR3 is CASSPGQGGVGYTF. In nucleotides, the sequence is TGTGCCAGCAGTCCGGGACAGGGGGGTGTTGGCTACACCTTC. Recombination joined TRBV6-5 with TRBJ1-2; 11 nucleotides in the junction match TRBD1. The germline V end is reduced by 5 bases and the J end by 7 bases; junction bases left unmatched: 6. The germline V gene encodes CDR1 MNHEY and CDR2 SVGAGI. Reading from cysteine to phenylalanine, the CDR3 counts 14 amino acids. The read is trimmed to its CDR3 DNA, 42 bases read in frame from base 1.